The 26 T cell receptor beta chains in this list originate from one sample, sequenced in a study of Ad26.COV2.S vaccination and SARS-CoV-2 variants. Generated by immunoSEQ multiplex PCR, the TCRdb table keeps only in-frame clones and is missing some. The sample consists of 380,000 or so clones, about 83% of them appearing once. As for treatment: some 20 received Ad26.COV2.S at low or high dose, single or two shots; roughly five received placebo; per-sample allocation not given. Specimens were obtained on day 63 following the first vaccine or placebo injection. The sequencing used peripheral blood, collected in a trial of Ad26.COV2.S vaccine versus placebo. These receptor sequences come from a person between 18 and 60 years old who received the Ad26.COV2.S COVID-19 vaccine or a placebo.

This clone was observed a handful of times. The chain links TRBV19 to TRBJ1-5; D possibly corresponds to TRBD1 (6 bases). Trimming removed 5 bases from V and 0 bases from J, with 11 bases in between. CDR3 length: 15 amino acids. CDR1 and CDR2 (germline): LNHDA, SQIVND (reference sequence). The CDR3 DNA reads TGTGCCAGTAGTTATGGGGGCTATAGCAATCAGCCCCAGCATTTT. Amino acid sequence: CASSYGGYSNQPQHF.

The CDR3 protein is CASSLEPWGLPQHF. The CDR3 DNA reads TGTGCCAGCAGCTTAGAGCCTTGGGGATTACCCCAGCATTTT. The genes are TRBV21-1 and TRBJ1-5. TRBV21-1 is labeled a pseudogene. This CDR3 is 14 amino acids long.

The chain uses TRBV3-1 (or the pseudogene TRBV3-2) and TRBJ2-5, with 8 positions matching TRBD2. Trimming cost V 3 bases and J 5 bases; bases outside gene matches: 14. CDR3 length: 17 amino acids. Germline V gene data show CDR1 as LGHDT and CDR2 as YNNKEL (reference sequence). CDR3 in DNA: TGTGCCAGCAGCCACAATTTAGCGGGATGGAGGCGGGAGACCCAGTACTTC. This codes for CASSHNLAGWRRETQYF.

The J gene is TRBJ2-7, the V gene TRBV5-6; D gene uncertain. The CDR3 runs 13 residues. V was cut by 4 bases and J by 4 bases, with 12 bases left in between. Per the germline V gene, CDR1 is SGHDT and CDR2 is YYEEEE. CDR3 sequence reads: CASSRTEVYEQYF. The DNA of the CDR3 is TGTGCCAGCAGCCGGACCGAAGTTTACGAGCAGTACTTC.

This chain joins TRBV3-1 (or the pseudogene TRBV3-2) and TRBJ1-4, with D uncertain. The V end was cut by 7 bases, the J end by 8 bases, with 14 bases between. The CDR3 spans 13 residues. Germline lookup yields CDR1 LGHDT and CDR2 YNNKEL (reference sequence). The CDR3 protein is CASNPAEREKLFF. For the CDR3, the DNA is TGTGCCAGCAACCCGGCTGAGCGAGAAAAACTGTTTTTT.

DNA for the CDR3: TGTGCCAGCAGCCGGGACCTCAATCAGCCCCAGCATTTT. It translates to CASSRDLNQPQHF. The chain uses TRBV7-9 and TRBJ1-5; D might be TRBD1 (5 bases). V lost 5 bases and J lost 3, with 8 bases in between. The CDR3 is 13 amino acids. CDR1 and CDR2 from the germline V gene are SEHNR and FQNEAQ (reference sequence).

This chain links TRBV6-5 with TRBJ2-2, with 7 nucleotides matching TRBD1. The junction had 6 bases not matched to a gene; V was cut back by 6 bases and J by 5 bases. CDR1 is MNHEY and CDR2 is SVGAGI in the germline V gene. The CDR3 loop spans 14 amino acids. The CDR3: CASRKGQRTGELFF. The CDR3 nucleotides read TGTGCCAGCAGGAAGGGACAGCGGACCGGGGAGCTGTTTTTT.

The CDR3, as DNA: TGTGCCAGCAGTTACGACAGTCACTACGAGCAGTACTTC. Protein sequence: CASSYDSHYEQYF. V gene TRBV6-5 combines with J gene TRBJ2-7, with D tentatively TRBD1 (5 bases). The CDR3 consists of 13 residues. From germline, CDR1 is MNHEY and CDR2 SVGAGI. Trimming cost V 2 bases and J 3 bases, with 8 bases left between them.

The J gene is TRBJ2-1, the V gene TRBV5-1; tentatively, D is TRBD2 (5 bases). Germline loops: CDR1 SGHRS, CDR2 YFSETQ. This CDR3 has 16 amino acids. The V gene lost 3 bases and the J gene lost 0 bases, with 13 bases spanning the gap. The CDR3 DNA is TGCGCCAGCAGCTCTGCGAGCGGTATCTCCTACAATGAGCAGTTCTTC. Protein sequence: CASSSASGISYNEQFF.

The J gene is TRBJ1-2, the V gene TRBV4-2; D might be TRBD1 (5 bases). CDR3 length: 14 residues. V gave up 1 base and J gave up 3 bases, with 9 bases separating them. Germline CDR1 reads LGHNA; CDR2 reads YNFKEQ. The CDR3 sequence: CASSQGGPDYGYTF. In nucleotides, the CDR3 is TGTGCCAGCAGCCAAGGGGGACCCGACTATGGCTACACCTTC.

The rearrangement links TRBV30 to TRBJ2-3; D may be TRBD1 or TRBD2 (5 bases each). Between the trimmed V and J ends, which lost 4 bases and 0 bases, there was a span of 14 bases. CDR1 is GTSNPN, CDR2 SVGIG, per germline (reference sequence). The CDR3 is made up of 15 amino acids. The DNA of the CDR3 is TGTGCCTGGAACCTCGGGGCAGTTAGCACAGATACGCAGTATTTT. Protein: CAWNLGAVSTDTQYF. Full variable domain (rest looked up from reference TRBV30 and TRBJ2-3): SQTIHQWPATLVQPVGSPLSLECTVEGTSNPNLYWYRQAAGRGLQLLFYSVGIGQISSEVPQNLSASRPQDRQFILSSKKLLLSDSGFYLCAWNLGAVSTDTQYFGPGTRLTVL.

The rearrangement joins TRBV5-8 to TRBJ2-1; D remains unclear. Germline lookup yields CDR1 SGHTS and CDR2 YDEGEE. The CDR3 runs 15 residues. V gave up 0 bases and J gave up 0 bases, with 7 bases separating them. The CDR3 protein is CASSLAQGSYNEQFF. The CDR3 DNA follows: TGTGCCAGCAGCTTGGCCCAAGGCTCCTACAATGAGCAGTTCTTC.

This clone was picked up a small number of times. The genes are TRBV20-1 and TRBJ1-2; maybe TRBD1 (6 bases). V lost 4 bases to trimming and J lost 8 bases, with 11 bases between them. This CDR3 has 11 amino acids. Germline CDR1 and CDR2: DFQATT and SNEGSKA (reference sequence). CDR3: CSAIQGHGYTF. The CDR3 nucleotides read TGCAGTGCTATTCAGGGGCACGGCTACACCTTC.

The table lists this clone with a few counts. V gene TRBV27 combines with J gene TRBJ1-5; perhaps TRBD1 as D (5 bases). With 5 bases removed from V and 2 bases from J, the gap between germline ends came to 13 bases. The length of the CDR3 is 15 residues. The germline CDR1 and CDR2 sequences are MNHEY and SMNVEV (reference sequence). CDR3 in amino acids: CASSLQGERNQPQHF. As DNA, the CDR3 is TGTGCCAGCAGTCTTCAAGGGGAACGCAATCAGCCCCAGCATTTT.

The gene calls are TRBV19 and TRBJ2-3, with a tentative D call TRBD2 (6 bases). Germline CDR1 is LNHDA and CDR2 is SQIVND (reference sequence). The CDR3 runs 15 residues. Between the trimmed V and J ends, which lost 6 bases and 3 bases, there was a span of 16 bases. For the CDR3, the DNA is TGTGCCAGTAGCCCGGGACTTCTTAAGACAGATACGCAGTATTTT. Its translation is CASSPGLLKTDTQYF.

This clone was counted between two and nine times. The rearrangement links TRBV9 to TRBJ1-1, with TRBD1 matching 7 bases. Per germline, CDR1 SGDLS and CDR2 YYNGEE. The CDR3 runs 15 residues. The V and J ends lost 4 bases and 4 bases, in that order; junction bases with no gene match: 10. CDR3 region: CASSPPTGATTEAFF. For the CDR3, the DNA is TGTGCCAGCAGCCCCCCAACAGGGGCGACCACTGAAGCTTTCTTT.

The chain is built from TRBV18 and TRBJ2-3; D perhaps matches TRBD2 (7 bases). The germline V gene has CDR1 KGHSH and CDR2 LQKENI. CDR3 length: 15 residues. V dropped 3 bases and J dropped 5 bases, with 15 bases sitting between them. For the CDR3, the DNA is TGTGCCAGCTCACCCGAGGCGGGGGCGTTAGATACGCAGTATTTT. It specifies CASSPEAGALDTQYF. The full variable domain, with the rest looked up from reference TRBV18 and TRBJ2-3, is NAGVMQNPRHLVRRRGQEARLRCSPMKGHSHVYWYRQLPEEGLKFMVYLQKENIIDESGMPKERFSAEFPKEGPSILRIQQVVRGDSAAYFCASSPEAGALDTQYFGPGTRLTVL.

J is TRBJ1-5 and V is TRBV10-2, with D perhaps matching TRBD1 (5 bases). V lost 8 bases, J lost 5 bases, and 13 bases lay in between. The germline CDR1 and CDR2 sequences are WSHSY and SAAADI. The CDR3 covers 13 residues. The CDR3: CASGPSRDQPQHF. The CDR3 DNA reads TGCGCCAGCGGACCAAGCAGGGATCAGCCCCAGCATTTT.

This clone appeared a few times. J is TRBJ2-2 and V is TRBV7-9, with D possibly TRBD2 on 6 matching bases. CDR3 length: 14 residues. The germline gives CDR1 SEHNR, CDR2 FQNEAQ (reference sequence). Trimming left V 1 base short and J 5 bases short, with 8 bases between. The CDR3: CASSLVAVTGELFF. The CDR3 DNA is TGTGCCAGCAGCTTAGTAGCGGTGACCGGGGAGCTGTTTTTT.

The V gene is TRBV30, the J gene TRBJ1-1; D remains unclear. CDR1 GTSNPN and CDR2 SVGIG come from the germline V gene (reference sequence). With 3 bases removed from V and 1 base from J, the gap between germline ends came to 9 bases. The CDR3 contains 13 residues. The CDR3 protein is CAWSLLGNTEAFF. The CDR3 nucleotides read TGTGCCTGGAGCCTCCTTGGGAACACTGAAGCTTTCTTT.

This rearrangement joins TRBV10-3 to TRBJ2-7, with TRBD1 matching 9 bases. Trimming cost V 8 bases and J 9 bases; bases outside gene matches: 17. CDR1 and CDR2 (germline): ENHRY, SYGVKD. This CDR3 contains 15 residues. This CDR3 reads CAIGSSTGTGFLQYF. The DNA for the CDR3 is TGTGCCATCGGGTCCTCGACCGGGACAGGGTTCTTGCAGTACTTC.

The CDR3 spells CASSSLTGQGPRAQFF. As DNA, the CDR3 is TGTGCCAGCAGTTCCCTGACGGGACAGGGGCCCAGGGCGCAGTTCTTC. The rearrangement uses TRBV28 and TRBJ2-1; 10 bases are shared with TRBD1. With V trimmed by 4 bases and J by 12 bases, 15 bases remained unmatched. CDR1 is MDHEN and CDR2 is SYDVKM in the germline V gene. CDR3 size: 16 residues.

The gene calls are TRBV5-4 and TRBJ2-1, with D hard to call. There are 13 residues in the CDR3. From germline, CDR1 is SGHNT and CDR2 YYREEE (reference sequence). Trimming left V 0 bases short and J 7 bases short, with 8 bases between. DNA for the CDR3: TGTGCCAGCAGCTTGGTTATGGATAATGAGCAGTTCTTC. This translates into CASSLVMDNEQFF.

The genes are TRBV5-1 and TRBJ2-7; no clear D gene. CDR1 and CDR2 from the germline V gene are SGHRS and YFSETQ. V was pared by 6 bases and J by 1 base, with 14 bases between. This CDR3 comprises 14 residues. As DNA, the CDR3 is TGCGCCAGCACAACCACGTCAGGATCCTACGAGCAGTACTTC. Translation gives CASTTTSGSYEQYF.

This chain links TRBV12-3 or TRBV12-4 with TRBJ2-2; D is undetermined. The V end was cut by 3 bases, the J end by 4 bases, with 6 bases between. This CDR3 region has 13 residues. The CDR3 spells CASSFDPTGELFF. In nucleotides, the CDR3 is TGTGCCAGCAGTTTTGATCCCACCGGGGAGCTGTTTTTT.

This clone was recorded a few times. CDR3 protein: CASRPRTGNTGELFF. CDR3 in DNA: TGTGCCAGTAGACCCAGGACGGGGAACACCGGGGAGCTGTTTTTT. V is TRBV19 and J is TRBJ2-2; no definite D call. The germline gives CDR1 LNHDA, CDR2 SQIVND (reference sequence). V was pared by 6 bases and J by 1 base, with 12 bases between. The CDR3 has 15 residues.